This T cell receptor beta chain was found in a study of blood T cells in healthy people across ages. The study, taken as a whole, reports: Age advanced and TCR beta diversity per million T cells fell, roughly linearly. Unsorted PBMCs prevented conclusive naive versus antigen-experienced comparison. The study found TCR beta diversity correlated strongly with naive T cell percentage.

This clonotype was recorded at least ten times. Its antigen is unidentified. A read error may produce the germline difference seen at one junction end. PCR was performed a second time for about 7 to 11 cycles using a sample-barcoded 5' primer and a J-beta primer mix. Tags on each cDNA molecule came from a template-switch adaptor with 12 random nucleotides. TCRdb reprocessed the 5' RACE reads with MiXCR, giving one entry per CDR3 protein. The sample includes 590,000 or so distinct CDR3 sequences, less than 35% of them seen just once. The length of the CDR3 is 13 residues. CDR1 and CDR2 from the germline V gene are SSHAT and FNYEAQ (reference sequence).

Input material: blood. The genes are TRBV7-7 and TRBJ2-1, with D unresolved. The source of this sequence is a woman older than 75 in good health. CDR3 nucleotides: TGTGCTAGCAGCCCCCAGAACGGCAATGAGCAGTTCTTC. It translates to CASSPQNGNEQFF.